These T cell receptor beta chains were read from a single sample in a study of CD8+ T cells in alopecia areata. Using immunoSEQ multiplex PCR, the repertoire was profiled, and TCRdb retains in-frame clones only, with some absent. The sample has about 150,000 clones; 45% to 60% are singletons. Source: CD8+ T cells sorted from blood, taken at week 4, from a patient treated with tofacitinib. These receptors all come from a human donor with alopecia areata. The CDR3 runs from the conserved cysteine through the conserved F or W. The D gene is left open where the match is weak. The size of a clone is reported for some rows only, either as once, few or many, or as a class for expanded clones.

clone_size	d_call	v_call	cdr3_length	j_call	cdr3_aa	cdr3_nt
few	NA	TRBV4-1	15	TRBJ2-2	CASSQETDNTGELFF	TGTGCCAGCAGCCAAGAAACCGATAACACCGGGGAGCTGTTTTTT
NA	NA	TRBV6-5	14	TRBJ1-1	CASSFGILNTEAFF	TGTGCCAGCAGCTTCGGGATTTTGAACACTGAAGCTTTCTTT
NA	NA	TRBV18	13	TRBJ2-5	CASSPLQEETQYF	TGTGCCAGCTCACCACTACAGGAAGAGACCCAGTACTTC
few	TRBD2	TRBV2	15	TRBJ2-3	CASTRLAKGTDTQYF	TGTGCCAGCACTCGACTAGCAAAGGGCACAGATACGCAGTATTTT
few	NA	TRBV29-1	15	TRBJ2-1	CSVESRMSSYNEQFF	TGCAGCGTTGAATCTCGGATGAGCTCCTACAATGAGCAGTTCTTC
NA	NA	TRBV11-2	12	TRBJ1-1	CASSRTVVEAFF	TGTGCCAGCAGCCGGACGGTGGTTGAAGCTTTCTTT
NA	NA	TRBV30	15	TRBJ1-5	CAWSVRRDGNQPQHF	TGTGCCTGGAGTGTACGGAGAGACGGCAATCAGCCCCAGCATTTT
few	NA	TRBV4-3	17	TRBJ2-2	CASSQENEGFNTGELFF	TGCGCCAGCAGCCAAGAGAATGAGGGCTTTAACACCGGGGAGCTGTTTTTT
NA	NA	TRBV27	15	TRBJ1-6	CASSLMRGRYSPLHF	TGTGCCAGCAGTTTAATGCGGGGGCGTTATTCACCCCTCCACTTT
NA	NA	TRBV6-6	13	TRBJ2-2	CASSYMNTGELFF	TGTGCCAGCAGTTACATGAACACCGGGGAGCTGTTTTTT
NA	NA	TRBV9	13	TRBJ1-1	CASSTPENTEAFF	TGTGCCAGCAGCACCCCAGAGAACACTGAAGCTTTCTTT
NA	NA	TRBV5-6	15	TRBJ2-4	CASSPTGAYKNIQYF	TGTGCCAGCAGCCCGACCGGGGCCTACAAAAACATTCAGTACTTC
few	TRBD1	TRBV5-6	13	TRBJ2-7	CASGQGSYYEQYF	TGTGCCAGCGGACAGGGGTCCTACTACGAGCAGTACTTC
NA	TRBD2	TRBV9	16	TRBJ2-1	CASSDTSGGPYNEQFF	TGTGCCAGCAGCGACACTAGCGGGGGCCCTTACAATGAGCAGTTCTTC
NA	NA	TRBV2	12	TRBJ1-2	CASGGRIYGYTF	TGTGCCAGCGGTGGCAGGATCTATGGCTACACCTTC
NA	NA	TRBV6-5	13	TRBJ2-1	CASSTAPMGEQFF	TGTGCCAGCAGTACTGCCCCAATGGGTGAGCAGTTCTTC
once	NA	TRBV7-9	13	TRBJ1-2	CASSASGLGGYTF	TGTGCCAGCAGCGCCTCGGGATTGGGTGGCTACACCTTC
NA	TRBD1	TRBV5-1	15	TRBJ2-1	CASSSLMTGDNEQFF	TGCGCCAGCAGCTCTCTCATGACAGGGGACAATGAGCAGTTCTTC
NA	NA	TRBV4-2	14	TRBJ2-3	CASSPTMGTDTQYF	TGTGCCAGCAGCCCCACGATGGGTACCGATACGCAGTATTTT
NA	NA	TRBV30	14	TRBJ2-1	CAWSPRDSYNEQFF	TGTGCCTGGAGTCCCCGGGACTCCTACAATGAGCAGTTCTTC
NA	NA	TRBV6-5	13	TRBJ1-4	CASTRQYSEKLFF	TGTGCCAGCACCAGACAGTATAGCGAAAAACTGTTTTTT
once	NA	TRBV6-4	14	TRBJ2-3	CASSEGGPTDTQYF	TGTGCCAGCAGTGAGGGGGGGCCCACAGATACGCAGTATTTT
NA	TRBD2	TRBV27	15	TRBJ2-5	CATRRGGGARKTQYF	TGTGCCACCCGAAGGGGCGGGGGGGCCCGAAAGACCCAGTACTTC
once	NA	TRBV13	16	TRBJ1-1	CASSLGEGVLNTEAFF	TGTGCCAGCAGCTTAGGTGAGGGGGTTTTGAACACTGAAGCTTTCTTT
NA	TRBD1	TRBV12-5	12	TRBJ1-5	CASGTGGQPQHF	TGTGCTAGTGGGACAGGGGGGCAGCCCCAGCATTTT
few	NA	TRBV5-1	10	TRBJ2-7	CASSSRVRDF	TGCGCCAGCAGCTCCAGGGTAAGGGACTTC
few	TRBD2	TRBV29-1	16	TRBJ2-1	CSVFPLTSGFVYEQFF	TGCAGCGTTTTCCCCCTTACTAGCGGGTTCGTTTATGAGCAGTTCTTC
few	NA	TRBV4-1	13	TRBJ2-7	CASSLALGYEQYF	TGCGCCAGCAGCCTGGCCTTGGGCTACGAGCAGTACTTC
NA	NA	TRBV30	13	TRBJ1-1	CAWSDGMSTEAFF	TGTGCCTGGAGTGACGGGATGAGCACTGAAGCTTTCTTT
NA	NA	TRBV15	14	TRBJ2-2	CATSRGSGPGELFF	TGTGCCACCAGCAGAGGGTCGGGGCCCGGGGAGCTGTTTTTT
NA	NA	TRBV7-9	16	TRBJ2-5	CASSLFLGPSQETQYF	TGTGCCAGCAGCTTATTCCTAGGCCCCTCCCAAGAGACCCAGTACTTC
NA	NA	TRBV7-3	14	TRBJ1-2	CASSHPGTSYGYTF	TGTGCCAGCAGCCACCCGGGGACTAGCTATGGCTACACCTTC
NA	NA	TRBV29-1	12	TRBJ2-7	CSVFGTTYEQYF	TGCAGCGTTTTCGGTACCACCTACGAGCAGTACTTC
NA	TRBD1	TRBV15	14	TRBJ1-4	CATLSGTGREKLFF	TGTGCCACCTTATCCGGGACAGGGAGGGAAAAACTGTTTTTT
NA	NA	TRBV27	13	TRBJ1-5	CASSLLSNQPQHF	TGTGCCAGCAGTCTCCTGTCCAATCAGCCCCAGCATTTT
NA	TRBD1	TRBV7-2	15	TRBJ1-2	CASSYPGTGHYGYTF	TGTGCCAGCAGCTACCCCGGGACAGGGCACTATGGCTACACCTTC
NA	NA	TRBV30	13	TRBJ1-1	CAWSVWGNTEAFF	TGTGCCTGGAGTGTCTGGGGGAACACTGAAGCTTTCTTT
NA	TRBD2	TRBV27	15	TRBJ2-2	CASSSPGRGTGELFF	TGTGCCAGCAGCTCCCCCGGGAGGGGGACCGGGGAGCTGTTTTTT
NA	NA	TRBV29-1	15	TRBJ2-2	CSVEVSAGQPLELFF	TGCAGCGTTGAAGTTTCGGCAGGGCAACCTCTGGAGCTGTTTTTT
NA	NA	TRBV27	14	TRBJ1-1	CASSLSPLNTEAFF	TGTGCCAGCAGTTTATCCCCCCTGAACACTGAAGCTTTCTTT
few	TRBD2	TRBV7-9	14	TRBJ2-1	CASSEGGGGPEQFF	TGTGCCAGCAGCGAGGGAGGCGGGGGGCCAGAGCAGTTCTTC
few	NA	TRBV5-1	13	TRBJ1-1	CASSFEVATEAFF	TGCGCCAGCAGCTTTGAGGTTGCCACTGAAGCTTTCTTT
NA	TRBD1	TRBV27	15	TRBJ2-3	CASSWTGGITDTQYF	TGTGCCAGCAGTTGGACAGGGGGGATCACAGATACGCAGTATTTT
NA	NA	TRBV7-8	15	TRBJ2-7	CASSLAMDSSYEQYF	TGTGCCAGCAGCTTAGCGATGGACAGCTCCTACGAGCAGTACTTC
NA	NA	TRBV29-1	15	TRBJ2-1	CSVPWVGGFSNEQFF	TGCAGCGTTCCATGGGTGGGGGGCTTTAGCAATGAGCAGTTCTTC
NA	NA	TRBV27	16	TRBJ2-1	CASSSGGQGGWNEQFF	TGTGCCAGCAGTTCTGGGGGCCAGGGGGGTTGGAATGAGCAGTTCTTC
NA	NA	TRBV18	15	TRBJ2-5	CASSPPRSSQETQYF	TGTGCCAGCTCACCACCGAGAAGCTCCCAAGAGACCCAGTACTTC
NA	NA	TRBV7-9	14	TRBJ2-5	CAGSLLPHQETQYF	TGTGCCGGGTCTCTGCTACCCCACCAAGAGACCCAGTACTTC
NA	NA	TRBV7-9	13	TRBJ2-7	CASSITAVYEQYF	TGTGCCAGCAGCATAACAGCTGTCTACGAGCAGTACTTC
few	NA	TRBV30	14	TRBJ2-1	CAWTKLDNRYEQFF	TGTGCCTGGACTAAGTTGGACAATCGGTACGAGCAGTTCTTC
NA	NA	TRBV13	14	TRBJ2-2	CASSSGRYTGELFF	TGTGCCAGCAGCTCAGGGCGTTACACCGGGGAGCTGTTTTTT
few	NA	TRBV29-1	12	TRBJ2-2	CSSPTSTGELFF	TGCAGCTCACCGACATCGACCGGGGAGCTGTTTTTT
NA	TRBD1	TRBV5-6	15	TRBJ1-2	CASSLGTGTNYGYTF	TGTGCCAGCAGCCTTGGGACAGGAACTAACTATGGCTACACCTTC
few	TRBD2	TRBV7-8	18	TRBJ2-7	CASSLAGGLAESSYEQYF	TGTGCCAGCAGCTTAGCGGGGGGACTAGCGGAGAGCTCCTACGAGCAGTACTTC
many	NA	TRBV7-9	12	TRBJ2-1	CASSPSQNEQFF	TGTGCCAGCAGCCCATCGCAGAATGAGCAGTTCTTC